The rows below give T cell receptor beta chains drawn from one sample of a study of blood T cells in healthy people across ages. TCRdb ran MiXCR on the 5' RACE reads and lists one entry per CDR3 protein. The sample includes hundreds of thousands of distinct CDR3 sequences, roughly 49% of them seen just once. The sequenced sample consisted of blood. The receptors were gathered from a woman aged 60-75 years in good health. Each CDR3 is given with its conserved first and last residue. Fields, in order: D gene, J gene, V gene, clone size, CDR3 DNA, CDR3 protein. The D gene is left open where the match is weak. Part of the rows lack a size; the others show once, few, many or a class for expanded clones.

TRBD2 | TRBJ2-1 | TRBV5-1 | NA | TGCGCCAGCAGCTTGGGACTAGCGGGCGGGAGGATATACAATGAGCAGTTCTTC | CASSLGLAGGRIYNEQFF
TRBD2 | TRBJ2-7 | TRBV9 | few | TGTGCCAGCAGCGTAGCGCCATTAGCGGGAGGAACTTACGAGCAGTACTTC | CASSVAPLAGGTYEQYF
NA | TRBJ2-3 | TRBV2 | NA | TGTGCCAGCAGTGAGAGGCGGGCGGAACTGGATACGCAGTATTTT | CASSERRAELDTQYF
NA | TRBJ2-7 | TRBV20-1 | few | TGCAGTGCTAGGTTCGAAGCAAAGGGCTACGAGCAGTACTTC | CSARFEAKGYEQYF
TRBD1 | TRBJ1-1 | TRBV29-1 | few | TGCAGCGTTGTCAGGGGGCTGAACACTGAAGCTTTCTTT | CSVVRGLNTEAFF
NA | TRBJ2-2 | TRBV7-7 | NA | TGTGCTAGCAGCTTAGCAGCAGGCGCTACCGGGGAGCTGTTTTTT | CASSLAAGATGELFF
NA | TRBJ2-7 | TRBV27 | NA | TGTGCCAGCAGACCCATAGACAGATATGAGCAGTACTTC | CASRPIDRYEQYF
NA | TRBJ2-5 | TRBV3-1 | NA | TGTGCCAGCAGCCGAGGGCGCTTCCAAGAGACCCAGTACTTC | CASSRGRFQETQYF
TRBD1 | TRBJ1-1 | TRBV20-1 | NA | TGCAGTGCTAGGGGACAGAAGAACACTGAAGCTTTCTTT | CSARGQKNTEAFF
NA | TRBJ2-5 | TRBV5-1 | NA | TGCGCCAGCAGCCCCGGACGAGTAATCGCGGTTGAGCAGTACTTC | CASSPGRVIAVEQYF
NA | TRBJ1-2 | TRBV6-5 | few | TGTGCCAGCAGTGGCGGGGACCGACTTACCTATGGCTACACCTTC | CASSGGDRLTYGYTF
TRBD2 | TRBJ2-3 | TRBV7-2 | NA | TGTGCCAGCAGAGGGACTAGCGTTAGAGATACGCAGTATTTT | CASRGTSVRDTQYF
NA | TRBJ2-4 | TRBV6-2/TRBV6-3 | NA | TGTGCCAGCAGTCCTGCTACTAGCAGAGCCAAAAACATTCAGTACTTC | CASSPATSRAKNIQYF
TRBD1 | TRBJ2-3 | TRBV5-1 | few | TGCGCCAGCAGCCCCCTACATGGACAGGGGGCAGATACGCAGTATTTT | CASSPLHGQGADTQYF
NA | TRBJ1-1 | TRBV20-1 | NA | TGCAGTGCTAGACGTTACTCGGGACAAGAAGCTTTCTTT | CSARRYSGQEAFF